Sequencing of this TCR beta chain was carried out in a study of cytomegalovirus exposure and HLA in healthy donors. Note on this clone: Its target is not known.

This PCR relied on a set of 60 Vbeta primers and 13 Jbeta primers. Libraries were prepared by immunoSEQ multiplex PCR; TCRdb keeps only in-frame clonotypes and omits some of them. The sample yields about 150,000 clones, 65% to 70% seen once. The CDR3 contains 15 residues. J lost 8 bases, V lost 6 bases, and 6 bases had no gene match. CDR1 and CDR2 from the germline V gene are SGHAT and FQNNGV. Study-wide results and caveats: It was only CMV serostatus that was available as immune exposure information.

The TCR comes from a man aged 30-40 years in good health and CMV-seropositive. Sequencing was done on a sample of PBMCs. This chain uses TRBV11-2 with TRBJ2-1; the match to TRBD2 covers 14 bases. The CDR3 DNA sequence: TGTGCCAGCAGTTTTGGGACTAGCGGGAGCGATGAGCAGTTCTTC. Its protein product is CASSFGTSGSDEQFF.